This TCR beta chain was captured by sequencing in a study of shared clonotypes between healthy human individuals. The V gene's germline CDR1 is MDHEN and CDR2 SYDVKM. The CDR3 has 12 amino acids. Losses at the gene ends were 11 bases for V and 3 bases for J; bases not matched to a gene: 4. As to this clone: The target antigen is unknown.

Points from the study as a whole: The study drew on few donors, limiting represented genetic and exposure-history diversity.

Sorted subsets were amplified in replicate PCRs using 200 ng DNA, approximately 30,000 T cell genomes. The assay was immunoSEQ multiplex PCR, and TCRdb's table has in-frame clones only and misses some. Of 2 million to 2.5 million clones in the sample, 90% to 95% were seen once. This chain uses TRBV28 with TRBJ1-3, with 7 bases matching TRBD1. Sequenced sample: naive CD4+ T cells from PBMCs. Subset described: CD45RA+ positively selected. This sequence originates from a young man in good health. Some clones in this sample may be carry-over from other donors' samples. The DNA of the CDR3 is TGTGCCTACAGGGACAGTGGAAACACCATATATTTT. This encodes CAYRDSGNTIYF.